What follows describes a single T cell receptor beta chain. This clonotype appeared many times. Which antigen it targets is not known. There are no base qualities to consult, and no much larger clone falls within one base. Receptor libraries were prepared by multiplex PCR. Sequencing took place on an Illumina HiSeq 4000. TCR beta libraries were built with iRepertoire HTBI primers and Arm-PCR amplification of CDR3 regions. Before sequencing, the PCR products underwent gel purification. On the authors' methods: A total of fewer than 65 TRBV and some 15 TRBJ segments were identified across samples and were used for gene usage analysis of CDR3 amino acid clonotypes. Filtered high-quality paired reads were merged into contigs using COPE and FqMerger. Contigs were aligned with BLAST to IMGT TRBV, TRBD and TRBJ reference genes, and CDR3 was defined per IMGT. Any clonotype with a frequency above 0.1% was classified as a highly expanded clone. Repertoire diversity was measured by Shannon entropy, and V-J evenness by the Gini coefficient. A clonotype was considered public if more than one individual shared it. In-frame beta chains were kept once TCRdb had trimmed the public reads at Q25 with fastp and called clones with MiXCR. Here each entry gathers all rows of one CDR3 protein and keeps the most common genes and DNA. TCRdb, not the authors, supplied the V and J calls. In all, the sample holds 500,000 to 800,000 distinct CDR3 sequences, and about 32% of those were seen once. The ten most abundant clones make up about two fifths of the sample.

CDR1 and CDR2, per the germline V gene, are SNHLY and FYNNEI. Trimmed from V: 4 bases; trimmed from J: 6 bases; junction bases lacking a gene match: 7. The CDR3 covers 14 residues, taking in both the cysteine and the phenylalanine. Only the CDR3 portion is preserved as DNA: 42 bases, with reading frame beginning at the first base. What this sample's time point label stands for: persistent/refractory GD, antithyroid drugs over 5 years with positive TRAb. RNA was extracted from PBMCs in TRIzol for both TCR sequencing and RNA sequencing. The diagnosis of Graves' disease was made according to American Thyroid Association guidelines. Recruitment of patients was carried out at an endocrinology department in Xi'an, China. Each patient gave roughly 10 milliliters of peripheral blood, collected in an EDTA anticoagulant tube. PBMCs were isolated by Ficoll Paque Plus density gradient separation without further T cell sorting. RNA quality was checked with an Agilent 2100 Bioanalyzer and agarose gel, and concentration with a NanoDrop 2000.

The source of the sample is a study of regulatory T cells in long-lasting Graves disease (dated by TCRdb to the early 2020s). Notes on the research overall: Persistent Graves' disease meant more than 5 years of antithyroid drug treatment with TSH receptor autoantibodies that stayed positive. Patients with persistent Graves' disease were compared with patients with newly diagnosed Graves' disease using TCR sequencing and RNA sequencing of peripheral blood. The study took place in China and was registered as a clinical trial. A total of 33 samples were covered by TCR sequencing, comprising approximately 13 persistent and around 20 newly diagnosed Graves' disease patients. On average, persistent Graves' disease patients in the clinical cohort had been on antithyroid drugs for roughly 11 years. Paper-wide results and their limitations: As a limitation, the authors acknowledged that the small sample size may reduce accuracy. More public clonotypes were shared among persistent patients (under 3,000) than among newly diagnosed patients (more than 900). Preferential use of TRBV28, TRBJ1-2 and TRBJ2-5 was observed in persistent disease, whereas TRBV20-1 and TRBJ2-1 were favored in newly diagnosed disease. Compared with newly diagnosed patients, persistent Graves' disease patients had lower TCR Shannon entropy and fewer highly expanded clones, which suggests clonal expansion. Because the primary lesion, thyroid tissue, could not be accessed, the study looked at peripheral blood alone. Sequencing and analysis were limited to the TCR beta chain.

This specimen consisted of peripheral blood mononuclear cells (PBMCs), obtained when the disease was refractory, from a patient treated with antithyroid drugs. Here the chain combines TRBV2 and TRBJ1-2; TRBD1 lines up with 8 middle nucleotides. The clonotype originates from a female donor with Graves disease. The CDR3 corresponds to CASSARTGRDGYTF. Read as DNA, the sequence is TGTGCCAGCAGTGCTAGGACAGGGAGAGATGGCTACACCTTC.